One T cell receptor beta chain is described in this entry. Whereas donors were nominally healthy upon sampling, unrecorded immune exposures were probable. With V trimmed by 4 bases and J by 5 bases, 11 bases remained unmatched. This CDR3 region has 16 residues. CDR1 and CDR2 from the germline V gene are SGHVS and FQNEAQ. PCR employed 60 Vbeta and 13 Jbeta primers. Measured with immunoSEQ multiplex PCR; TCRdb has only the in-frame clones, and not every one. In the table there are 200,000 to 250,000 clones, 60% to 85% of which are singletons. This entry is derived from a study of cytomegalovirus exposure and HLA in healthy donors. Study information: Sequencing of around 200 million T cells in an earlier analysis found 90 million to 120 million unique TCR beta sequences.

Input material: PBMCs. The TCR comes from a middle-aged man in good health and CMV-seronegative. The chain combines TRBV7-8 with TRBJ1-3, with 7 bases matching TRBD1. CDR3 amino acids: CASSSRVTGVRNTIYF. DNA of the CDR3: TGTGCCAGCAGCTCCCGCGTCACAGGGGTCAGAAACACCATATATTTT. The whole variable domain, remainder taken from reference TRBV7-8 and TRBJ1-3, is GAGVSQSPRYKVAKRGQDVALRCDPISGHVSLFWYQQALGQGPEFLTYFQNEAQLDKSGLPSDRFFAERPEGSVSTLKIQRTQQEDSAVYLCASSSRVTGVRNTIYFGEGSWLTVV.